Shown below are 23 T cell receptor beta chains from a single sample sequenced in a study of shared clonotypes between healthy human individuals. Sequencing used immunoSEQ multiplex PCR; TCRdb keeps in-frame clones, though not all of them. The repertoire has about 1.5 million clones, 95% to 99% of them found once; the top ten carry roughly 0.45%. Material for sequencing was naive CD4+ T cells sorted from blood. Regarding subset: CD45RA+ positively selected. Receptors were obtained from a man aged 25-40 years in good health.

The table lists this clone with a count of one. V and J are TRBV2 and TRBJ2-3, with 7 bases matching TRBD2. This CDR3 has 15 amino acids. V shed 6 bases, J shed 6 bases, and the junction held 12 bases outside the gene matches. CDR1 is SNHLY and CDR2 is FYNNEI in the germline V gene. The CDR3 sequence is CASSQTSTTGDTQYF. In nucleotides, the CDR3 is TGTGCCAGCAGCCAGACTAGCACCACGGGGGATACGCAGTATTTT.

CDR3 sequence (DNA): TGTGCCAGCAGCCAAGAGTGGGAACAGTTCTTC. Translating it yields CASSQEWEQFF. This rearrangement joins TRBV14 to TRBJ2-1; D is undetermined. Germline values: CDR1 SGHDN, CDR2 FVKESK. Trimming shortened V by 0 bases and J by 13 bases, and 7 bases separated the two germline ends. This CDR3 is 11 amino acids long.

Here the CDR3 reads CASSALQGANTEAFF. DNA for the CDR3: TGTGCCAGTAGTGCCTTACAGGGAGCGAACACTGAAGCTTTCTTT. The rearrangement links TRBV19 to TRBJ1-1, with D perhaps TRBD1 (6 bases). Germline V gene lookup returns CDR1 LNHDA and CDR2 SQIVND (reference sequence). CDR3 length equals 15 residues. Trimming took 5 bases from V and 1 from J, leaving 14 bases between them.

The chain combines TRBV30 with TRBJ1-2; 9 bases align to TRBD1. The CDR3 extends over 14 amino acids. Per germline, CDR1 GTSNPN and CDR2 SVGIG (reference sequence). The ends lost 3 bases at V and 2 bases at J; junction bases unmatched: 4. DNA of the CDR3: TGTGCCTGGAGCCCCGGACAGGGGAACTATGGCTACACCTTC. It translates to CAWSPGQGNYGYTF.

CDR3: CSVVVDADYGYTF. The CDR3 coding sequence is TGCAGCGTTGTGGTGGACGCTGATTATGGCTACACCTTC. This sequence joins TRBV29-1 and TRBJ1-2; no reliable D call. This CDR3 has 13 residues. V lost 4 bases to trimming and J lost 5 bases, with 14 bases between them. Looked up from germline, CDR1 is SQVTM and CDR2 is ANQGSEA.

The CDR3 region has the DNA TGCGCCAGCAGACATAGGACAGGGGGTACCACAGATACGCAGTATTTT. Amino acid sequence: CASRHRTGGTTDTQYF. V gene TRBV5-1 combines with J gene TRBJ2-3; TRBD1 matches at 10 bases. Per the germline V gene, CDR1 is SGHRS and CDR2 is YFSETQ. The V and J ends lost 5 bases and 2 bases, in that order; junction bases with no gene match: 8. CDR3 length equals 16 residues.

In this sample, this clone turned up once. The junction shows a germline mismatch at one end, possibly a read error. The rearrangement links TRBV27 to TRBJ2-3; D not certain. This CDR3 has 15 amino acids. The germline gives CDR1 MNHEY, CDR2 SMNVEV (reference sequence). The DNA for the CDR3 is TGTGCCAGCAGTCTATCTTCTTCGGGCACAGATACGCAGTATTTT. Translated: CASSLSSSGTDTQYF.

This clone was recorded once. This rearrangement joins TRBV28 to TRBJ2-1, with D possibly being TRBD1 or TRBD2 (5 bases each). Trimming took 10 bases from V and 2 from J, leaving 15 bases between them. The germline V gene has CDR1 MDHEN and CDR2 SYDVKM. The CDR3 consists of 14 residues. Here the CDR3 reads CATAGAGAYNEQFF. The CDR3 nucleotides read TGTGCCACCGCTGGGGCGGGCGCCTACAATGAGCAGTTCTTC. Based on the CDR3 plus reference TRBV28 and TRBJ2-1, the full variable domain is DVKVTQSSRYLVKRTGEKVFLECVQDMDHENMFWYRQDPGLGLRLIYFSYDVKMKEKGDIPEGYSVSREKKERFSLILESASTNQTSMYLCATAGAGAYNEQFFGPGTRLTVL.

The chain uses TRBV2 and TRBJ1-4, with D unclear. The V gene's germline CDR1 is SNHLY and CDR2 FYNNEI. The CDR3 sequence is 14 residues long. The ends were cut back, 3 bases at V and 8 bases at J, with 13 bases in the middle. The CDR3 sequence: CASSDSDLREKLFF. The CDR3 bases are TGTGCCAGCAGTGATTCAGACCTCCGAGAAAAACTGTTTTTT.

The rearrangement links TRBV5-4 to TRBJ2-3; D is uncertain. This CDR3 is 15 amino acids long. Germline CDR1 SGHNT, CDR2 YYREEE (reference sequence). V lost 4 bases to trimming and J lost 3 bases, with 15 bases between them. In nucleotides, the CDR3 is TGTGCCAGCAGCCTTCGGAGTAGACGGACAGATACGCAGTATTTT. Translated: CASSLRSRRTDTQYF.

V is TRBV18 and J is TRBJ2-1; 8 positions agree with TRBD1. J was trimmed by 5 bases and V by 1 base; bases with no gene match: 7. This CDR3 is 16 amino acids long. Germline V gene lookup returns CDR1 KGHSH and CDR2 LQKENI. The CDR3 loop reads CASSPLTGVLDNEQFF. DNA of the CDR3: TGTGCCAGCTCACCACTGACAGGGGTGTTAGACAATGAGCAGTTCTTC.

J is TRBJ1-5 and V is TRBV6-1; D gene unclear. Trimming removed 5 bases from V and 3 bases from J, with 8 bases in between. Germline-derived CDR1 and CDR2 are MNHNS and SASEGT. The CDR3 has 13 residues. Here the CDR3 reads CASSIPVNQPQHF. The CDR3 DNA follows: TGTGCCAGCAGTATCCCGGTCAATCAGCCCCAGCATTTT.

This chain links TRBV29-1 with TRBJ2-1, with 9 bases identical to TRBD2. Trimming at V came to 5 bases and at J to 4 bases, leaving 9 bases not matched to a gene. The CDR3 consists of 15 residues. Germline CDR1 and CDR2: SQVTM and ANQGSEA. The CDR3 DNA reads as TGCAGCGTTTACCCCGGGCTAGCGGGATACAATGAGCAGTTCTTC. This sequence encodes CSVYPGLAGYNEQFF.

The V gene is TRBV27, the J gene TRBJ2-1; 7 bases agree with TRBD2. V dropped 4 bases and J dropped 6; count of bases not matched to a gene: 9. The CDR3 extends over 15 amino acids. Germline loops: CDR1 MNHEY, CDR2 SMNVEV (reference sequence). The CDR3 is CASSSPKGGSNEQFF. CDR3 DNA: TGTGCCAGCAGTTCCCCGAAGGGAGGGTCCAATGAGCAGTTCTTC.

Concerning this clone: Because the CDR3's place on the DNA is in doubt, the DNA is left out and the CDR3 is given as listed by TCRdb. The chain combines TRBV27 with TRBJ2-5. 15 amino acids form the CDR3, both terminal residues included. Germline V CDR1 and CDR2: MNHEY, SMNVEV (reference sequence). The CDR3 region is CASSTSSLGGMAQYF.

Comment on this clone: Other DNA sequences of this sample code for an identical CDR3. The rearrangement uses TRBV28 and TRBJ2-3, with D hard to call. The germline V and J ends were trimmed by 3 bases and 2 bases, with 3 bases remaining between them. Looked up from germline, CDR1 is MDHEN and CDR2 is SYDVKM. The CDR3 loop spans 12 amino acids. This chain's CDR3 is CASSFSTDTQYF. Here the CDR3 DNA reads TGTGCCAGCAGTTTTTCCACAGATACGCAGTATTTT.

The chain links TRBV5-5 to TRBJ2-7, with D tentatively TRBD2 (5 bases). This CDR3 is 17 amino acids long. V was pared by 5 bases and J by 0 bases, with 21 bases between. Germline V gene lookup returns CDR1 SGHKS and CDR2 YYEKEE (reference sequence). CDR3 in DNA: TGTGCCAGCAGTTATTCAACGACTACCATGAGCTCCTACGAGCAGTACTTC. This sequence encodes CASSYSTTTMSSYEQYF.

The genes are TRBV2 and TRBJ1-2; 8 nucleotides line up with TRBD1. With 6 bases clipped from V and 9 bases from J, the junction kept 9 bases outside the gene matches. Germline loops: CDR1 SNHLY, CDR2 FYNNEI. The CDR3 totals 13 residues. The CDR3 DNA reads as TGTGCCAGCAGCCCCGAGACAGGGGAGAGCTACACCTTC. Protein: CASSPETGESYTF.

This chain joins TRBV28 and TRBJ1-5, with D uncertain. Germline CDR1 is MDHEN and CDR2 is SYDVKM. CDR3 size: 13 residues. Trimming removed 6 bases at V and 11 bases at J, with 17 bases between. This chain's CDR3 is CASRPDLPLAQHF. CDR3 sequence (DNA): TGTGCCAGCAGACCCGACCTGCCACTCGCCCAGCATTTT.

This sequence joins TRBV29-1 and TRBJ2-7; D possibly matches TRBD1 or TRBD2 (6 bases each). Trimming removed 5 bases from V and 2 bases from J, with 16 bases in between. Germline loops: CDR1 SQVTM, CDR2 ANQGSEA. There are 14 residues in the CDR3. CDR3 nucleotides: TGCAGCGTTCTGGACTTCGGGGGCCCCTACGAGCAGTACTTC. Translation gives CSVLDFGGPYEQYF.

Comments on this clone: Other DNA sequences in this specimen translate into the identical CDR3. This chain connects TRBV28 to TRBJ2-1, with 7 bases identical to TRBD1. Germline CDR1 and CDR2: MDHEN and SYDVKM. This CDR3 is 12 amino acids long. The J segment lost 7 bases and the V segment lost 4 bases, leaving 1 base of the junction unmatched. DNA for the CDR3: TGTGCCAGCAGTTCCAGGGGGAATGAGCAGTTCTTC. Its protein is CASSSRGNEQFF.

This chain connects TRBV5-4 to TRBJ2-3; the match to TRBD2 covers 9 bases. Germline CDR1 and CDR2: SGHNT and YYREEE (reference sequence). V dropped 4 bases and J dropped 2; count of bases not matched to a gene: 8. This CDR3 contains 16 residues. The CDR3 sequence: CASSKGLAGTTDTQYF. Written as DNA, the CDR3 is TGTGCCAGCAGCAAGGGACTAGCAGGAACCACAGATACGCAGTATTTT.

This chain joins TRBV6-5 and TRBJ2-7; a weak D match, TRBD2 (6 bases). Germline CDR1 reads MNHEY; CDR2 reads SVGAGI. V dropped 0 bases and J dropped 2 bases, with 11 bases sitting between them. This CDR3 spans 15 amino acids. DNA for the CDR3: TGTGCCAGCAGTTACTCAGGGACTCTAACCTACGAGCAGTACTTC. Its protein is CASSYSGTLTYEQYF.